The source of this T cell receptor beta chain is a study of T cell responses to AZD1222 COVID-19 vaccine. Study results and caveats: Seropositive status at baseline applied to only a handful of AZD1222 recipients. Reports say nearly half of spike-specific TCRs go after unmutated variant regions. Donors were chiefly white British, with a greater number of females, and clonal diversity was perhaps underestimated.

Of note for this clone: No antigen is known for it.

TCRdb's copy holds only in-frame clones and misses some; the assay was immunoSEQ multiplex PCR. This table has fewer than 130,000 clones, 88% appearing once. Germline trimming cut 4 bases from V and 5 bases from J; bases unmatched to any gene: 14. Germline CDR1 SGHNT, CDR2 YYREEE (reference sequence). This CDR3 has 17 amino acids. Sequences were derived from peripheral blood, sampled on day 0 of AZD1222 vaccination. This receptor was obtained from an adult in good health. The rearrangement links TRBV5-4 to TRBJ2-5; 10 positions match TRBD2. The CDR3 region is CASSPSRGAGGRETQYF. CDR3 coding DNA: TGTGCCAGCAGCCCCAGTAGGGGAGCGGGAGGGAGGGAGACCCAGTACTTC.